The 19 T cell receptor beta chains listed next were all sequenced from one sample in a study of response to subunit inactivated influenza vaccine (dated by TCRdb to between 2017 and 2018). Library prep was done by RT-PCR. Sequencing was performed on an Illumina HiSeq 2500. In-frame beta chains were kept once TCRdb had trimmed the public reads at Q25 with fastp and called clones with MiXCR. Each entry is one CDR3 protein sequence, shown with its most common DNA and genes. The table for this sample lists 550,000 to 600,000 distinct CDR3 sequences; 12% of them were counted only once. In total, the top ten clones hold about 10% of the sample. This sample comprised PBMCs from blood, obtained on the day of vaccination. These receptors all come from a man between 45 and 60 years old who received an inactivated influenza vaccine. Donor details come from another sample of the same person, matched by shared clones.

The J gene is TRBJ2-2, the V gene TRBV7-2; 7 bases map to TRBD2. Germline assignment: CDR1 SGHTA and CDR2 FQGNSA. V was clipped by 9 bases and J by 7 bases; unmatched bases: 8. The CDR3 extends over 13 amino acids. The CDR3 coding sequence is TGTGCCAGTTCCGCGGGGGAATTCGGGGAGCTGTTTTTT. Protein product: CASSAGEFGELFF.

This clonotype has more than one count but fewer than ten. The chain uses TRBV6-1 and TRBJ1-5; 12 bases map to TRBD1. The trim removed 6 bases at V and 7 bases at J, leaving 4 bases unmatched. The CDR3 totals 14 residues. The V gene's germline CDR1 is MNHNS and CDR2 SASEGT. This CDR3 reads CASRGQGAGQPQHF. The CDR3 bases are TGTGCCAGCAGGGGACAGGGGGCAGGCCAGCCCCAGCATTTT.

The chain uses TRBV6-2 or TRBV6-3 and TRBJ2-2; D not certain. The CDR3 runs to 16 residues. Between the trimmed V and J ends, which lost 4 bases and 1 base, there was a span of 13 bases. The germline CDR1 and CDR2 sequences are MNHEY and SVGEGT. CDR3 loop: CASSFRRLGNTGELFF. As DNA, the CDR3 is TGTGCCAGCAGTTTCCGACGCCTGGGGAACACCGGGGAGCTGTTTTTT.

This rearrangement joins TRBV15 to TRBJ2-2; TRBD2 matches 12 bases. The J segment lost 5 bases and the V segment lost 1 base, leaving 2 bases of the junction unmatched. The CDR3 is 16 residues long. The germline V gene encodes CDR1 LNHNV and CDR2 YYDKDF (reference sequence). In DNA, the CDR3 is TGTGCCACCAGCAGAGGACTAGCGGGAGAAACCGGGGAGCTGTTTTTT. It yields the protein CATSRGLAGETGELFF.

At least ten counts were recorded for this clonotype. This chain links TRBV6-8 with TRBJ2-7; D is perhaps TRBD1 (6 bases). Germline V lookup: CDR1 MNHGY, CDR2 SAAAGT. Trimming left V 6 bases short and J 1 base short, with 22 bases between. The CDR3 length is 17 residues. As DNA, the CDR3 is TGTGCCAGCAGATTAGGAACAGGGTGCCCTTCTTCCTACGAGCAGTACTTC. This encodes CASRLGTGCPSSYEQYF.

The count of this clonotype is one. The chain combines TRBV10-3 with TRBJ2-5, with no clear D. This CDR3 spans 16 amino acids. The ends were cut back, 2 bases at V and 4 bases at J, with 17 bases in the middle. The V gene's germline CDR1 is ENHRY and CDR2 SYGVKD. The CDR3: CAISEPSRHSRETQYF. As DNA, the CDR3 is TGTGCCATCAGTGAGCCGTCTCGGCACTCTAGAGAGACCCAGTACTTC.

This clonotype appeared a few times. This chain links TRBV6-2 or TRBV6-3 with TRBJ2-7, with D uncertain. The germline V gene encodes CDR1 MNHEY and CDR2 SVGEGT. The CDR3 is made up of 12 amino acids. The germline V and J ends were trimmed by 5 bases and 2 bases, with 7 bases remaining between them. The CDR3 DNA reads TGTGCCAGCAGTCGAAACACCTACGAGCAGTACTTC. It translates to CASSRNTYEQYF.

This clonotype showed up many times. The CDR3: CASSLDRGGSNQPQHF. In DNA, the CDR3 is TGTGCCAGCAGTTTGGACAGGGGGGGGAGCAATCAGCCCCAGCATTTT. The chain carries TRBV6-5 and TRBJ1-5; 10 bases are shared with TRBD1. This CDR3 is built from 16 residues. The germline gives CDR1 MNHEY, CDR2 SVGAGI. The J segment lost 1 base and the V segment lost 4 bases, leaving 4 bases of the junction unmatched.

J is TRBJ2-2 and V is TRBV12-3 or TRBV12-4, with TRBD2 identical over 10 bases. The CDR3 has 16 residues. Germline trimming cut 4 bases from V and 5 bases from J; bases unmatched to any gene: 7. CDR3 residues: CASSSSEGLATGELFF. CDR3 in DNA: TGTGCCAGCAGTTCCTCCGAGGGACTAGCGACCGGGGAGCTGTTTTTT.

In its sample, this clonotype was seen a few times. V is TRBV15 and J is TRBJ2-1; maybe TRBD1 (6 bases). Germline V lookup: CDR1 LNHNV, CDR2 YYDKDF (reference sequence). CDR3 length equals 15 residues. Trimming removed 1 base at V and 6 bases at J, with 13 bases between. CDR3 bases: TGTGCCACCAGCAGAGCTTCCGGGACACTCAATGAGCAGTTCTTC. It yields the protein CATSRASGTLNEQFF.

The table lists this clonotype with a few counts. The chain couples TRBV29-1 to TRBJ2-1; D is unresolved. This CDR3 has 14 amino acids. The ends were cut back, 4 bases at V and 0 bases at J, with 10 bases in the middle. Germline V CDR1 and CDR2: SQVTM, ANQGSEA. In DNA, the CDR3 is TGCAGCGTTGTATCTGGGCGCTCCTACAATGAGCAGTTCTTC. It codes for CSVVSGRSYNEQFF.

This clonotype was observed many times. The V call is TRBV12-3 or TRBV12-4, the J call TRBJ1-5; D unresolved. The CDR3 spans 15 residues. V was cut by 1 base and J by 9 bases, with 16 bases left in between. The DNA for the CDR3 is TGTGCCAGCAGTTTAGGGCGCGCCTCAGCGGGGCCCCAGCATTTT. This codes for CASSLGRASAGPQHF.

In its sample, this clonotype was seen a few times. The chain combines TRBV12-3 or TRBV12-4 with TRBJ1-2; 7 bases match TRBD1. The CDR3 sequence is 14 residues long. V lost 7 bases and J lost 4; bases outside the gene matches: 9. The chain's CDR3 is CASTRTGQSYGYTF. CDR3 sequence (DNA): TGTGCCAGCACCCGGACAGGCCAGAGCTATGGCTACACCTTC.

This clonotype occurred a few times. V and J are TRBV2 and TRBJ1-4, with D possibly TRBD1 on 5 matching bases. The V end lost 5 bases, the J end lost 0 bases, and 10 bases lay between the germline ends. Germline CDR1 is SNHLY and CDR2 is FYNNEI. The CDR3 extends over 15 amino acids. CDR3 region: CASSRDASTNEKLFF. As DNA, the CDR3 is TGTGCCAGCAGTCGGGACGCCTCAACTAATGAAAAACTGTTTTTT.

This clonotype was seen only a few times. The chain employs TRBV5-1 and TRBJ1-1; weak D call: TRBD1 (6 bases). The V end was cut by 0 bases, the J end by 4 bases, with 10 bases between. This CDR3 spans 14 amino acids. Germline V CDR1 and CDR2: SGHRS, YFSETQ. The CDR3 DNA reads TGCGCCAGCAGCTTGGTACAGGGAGGCACTGAAGCTTTCTTT. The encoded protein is CASSLVQGGTEAFF.

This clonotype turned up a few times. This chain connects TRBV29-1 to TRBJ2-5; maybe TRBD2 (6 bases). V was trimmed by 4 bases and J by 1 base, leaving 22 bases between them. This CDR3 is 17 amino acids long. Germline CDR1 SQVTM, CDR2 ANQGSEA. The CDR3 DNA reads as TGCAGCGTTGGAGGGACTGCACCGCCCTACCCCCAAGAGACCCAGTACTTC. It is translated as CSVGGTAPPYPQETQYF. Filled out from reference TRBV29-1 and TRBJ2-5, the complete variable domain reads SAVISQKPSRDICQRGTSLTIQCQVDSQVTMMFWYRQQPGQSLTLIATANQGSEATYESGFVIDKFPISRPNLTFSTLTVSNMSPEDSSIYLCSVGGTAPPYPQETQYFGPGTRLLVL.

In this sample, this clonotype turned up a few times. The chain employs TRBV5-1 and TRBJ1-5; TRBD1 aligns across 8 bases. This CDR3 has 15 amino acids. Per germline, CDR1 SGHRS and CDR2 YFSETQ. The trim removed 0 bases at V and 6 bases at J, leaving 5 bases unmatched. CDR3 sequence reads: CASSLGTGPTQPQHF. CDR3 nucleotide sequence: TGCGCCAGCAGCTTGGGGACAGGGCCGACTCAGCCCCAGCATTTT.

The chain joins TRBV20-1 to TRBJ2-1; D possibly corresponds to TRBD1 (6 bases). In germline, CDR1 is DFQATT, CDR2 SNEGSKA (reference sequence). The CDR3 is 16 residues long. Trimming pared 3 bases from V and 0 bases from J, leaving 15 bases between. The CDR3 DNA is TGCAGTGCTAGTACCGGGACAAAACCCTCCTACAATGAGCAGTTCTTC. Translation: CSASTGTKPSYNEQFF.

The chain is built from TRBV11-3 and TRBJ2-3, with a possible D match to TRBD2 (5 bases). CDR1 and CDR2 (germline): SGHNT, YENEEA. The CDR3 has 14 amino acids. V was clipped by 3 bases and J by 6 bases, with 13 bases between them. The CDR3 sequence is CASSFLSTRDTQYF. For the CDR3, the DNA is TGTGCCAGCAGCTTTCTCTCAACTAGGGATACGCAGTATTTT.